Each of the 26 T cell receptor beta chains below was sequenced from the same sample in a study of technical replicates of blood from a handful of donors. TCRdb's copy holds only in-frame clones and misses some; the assay was immunoSEQ multiplex PCR. Of 75,000 to 100,000 clones detected, around 94% appear once; the ten largest clones hold around 0.25%. Sequencing used T cells isolated from PBMCs. These receptors came from a human donor in good health.

The genes are TRBV13 and TRBJ2-7; 15 bases align to TRBD2. CDR1 PRHDT and CDR2 FYEKMQ come from the germline V gene (reference sequence). This CDR3 region has 17 residues. J gave up 1 base and V 7 bases, and 8 bases lay outside the gene matches. The CDR3 DNA is TGTGCCAGCACCTCGGGACTAGCGGGGGGCCTATCCTACGAGCAGTACTTC. This sequence encodes CASTSGLAGGLSYEQYF.

This chain uses TRBV9 with TRBJ1-4; tentatively, D is TRBD1 (5 bases). Germline V gene data show CDR1 as SGDLS and CDR2 as YYNGEE. The CDR3 has 13 amino acids. The V end was cut by 0 bases, the J end by 12 bases, with 12 bases between. CDR3 nucleotide sequence: TGTGCCAGCAGCGTAGCCGGGAGAGGGGAACTGTTTTTT. Protein: CASSVAGRGELFF.

The chain is built from TRBV4-1 and TRBJ2-7; a weak D match, TRBD1 (7 bases). Germline-derived CDR1 and CDR2 are MGHRA and YSYEKL. Trimming took off 4 bases at V and 5 bases at J, with 21 bases between the two ends. The CDR3 is 16 residues long. CDR3 sequence: CASSPGVRGRGNEQYF. The CDR3 coding sequence is TGCGCCAGCAGCCCGGGGGTAAGGGGGCGCGGGAACGAGCAGTACTTC.

J is TRBJ2-7 and V is TRBV9; D remains ambiguous. Germline V gene data show CDR1 as SGDLS and CDR2 as YYNGEE. Trimming removed 0 bases from V and 4 bases from J, with 11 bases in between. This CDR3 is built from 14 residues. CDR3 sequence: CASSVDSYMYEQYF. In DNA form, the CDR3 reads TGTGCCAGCAGCGTAGACAGTTATATGTACGAGCAGTACTTC.

In its sample, this clone was seen once. This rearrangement joins TRBV5-1 to TRBJ1-1; weak D call: TRBD1 (5 bases). V was shortened by 5 bases and J by 1 base, with 9 bases between the two germline ends. There are 13 residues in the CDR3. Looked up from germline, CDR1 is SGHRS and CDR2 is YFSETQ. The CDR3 bases are TGCGCCAGCAGTCCCACAGGGAACACTGAAGCTTTCTTT. Encoded protein: CASSPTGNTEAFF.

V is TRBV9 and J is TRBJ2-2, with 11 bases fitting TRBD2. The CDR3 consists of 15 residues. V dropped 1 base and J dropped 5; count of bases not matched to a gene: 1. Germline CDR1 SGDLS, CDR2 YYNGEE. This chain's CDR3 is CASSVTSGSTGELFF. The CDR3 nucleotides read TGTGCCAGCAGCGTAACTAGCGGGAGTACCGGGGAGCTGTTTTTT. Full variable domain (remainder filled in from reference TRBV9 and TRBJ2-2): DSGVTQTPKHLITATGQRVTLRCSPRSGDLSVYWYQQSLDQGLQFLIQYYNGEERAKGNILERFSAQQFPDLHSELNLSSLELGDSALYFCASSVTSGSTGELFFGEGSRLTVL.

The genes are TRBV6-5 and TRBJ1-2, with TRBD1 matching 7 bases. The V and J ends lost 5 bases and 8 bases, in that order; junction bases with no gene match: 5. The CDR3 length is 12 residues. Germline V gene lookup returns CDR1 MNHEY and CDR2 SVGAGI. This CDR3 is CASSLDRDGYTF. CDR3 coding DNA: TGTGCCAGCAGTCTCGACAGGGACGGCTACACCTTC.

The J gene is TRBJ1-1, the V gene TRBV5-6, with 8 nucleotides matching TRBD1. Germline assignment: CDR1 SGHDT and CDR2 YYEEEE. The CDR3 contains 13 residues. V shed 4 bases and J 8 bases; nucleotides not matched to a gene: 7. The CDR3: CASSGGTGREAFF. The CDR3 DNA is TGTGCCAGCAGCGGGGGGACAGGACGAGAAGCTTTCTTT.

The chain recombines TRBV27 with TRBJ2-7; the match to TRBD1 covers 9 bases. V trimming: 3 bases; J trimming: 3 bases; junction bases outside the gene matches: 3. The CDR3 runs to 14 residues. CDR1 is MNHEY, CDR2 SMNVEV, per germline (reference sequence). CDR3 protein: CASSLGQGHYEQYF. The CDR3 coding sequence is TGTGCCAGCAGTTTGGGACAGGGCCACTACGAGCAGTACTTC.

This chain connects TRBV29-1 to TRBJ2-3; 8 nucleotides match TRBD1. Per the germline V gene, CDR1 is SQVTM and CDR2 is ANQGSEA. J was trimmed by 6 bases and V by 3 bases; bases with no gene match: 8. This CDR3 is 14 amino acids long. The CDR3 nucleotides are TGCAGCGTTGAGGGTTGGCAGGGGGCGGATACGCAGTATTTT. It codes for CSVEGWQGADTQYF.

V and J are TRBV10-3 and TRBJ2-7; D is unresolved. The CDR3 runs to 13 residues. Trimming removed 3 bases from V and 2 bases from J, with 8 bases in between. Germline V gene data show CDR1 as ENHRY and CDR2 as SYGVKD. This CDR3 is CAISDQAAYEQYF. The CDR3 DNA is TGTGCCATCAGTGACCAGGCAGCCTACGAGCAGTACTTC.

The genes are TRBV28 and TRBJ2-1; D gene ambiguous. Germline CDR1 MDHEN, CDR2 SYDVKM. The V gene lost 6 bases and the J gene lost 9 bases, with 9 bases spanning the gap. The CDR3 runs to 11 residues. CDR3 residues: CASSPRSEQFF. The CDR3 coding sequence is TGTGCCAGCAGCCCCCGGTCTGAGCAGTTCTTC.

This chain links TRBV6-6 with TRBJ2-1; 13 bases map to TRBD2. CDR1 is MNHNY, CDR2 SVGAGI, per germline (reference sequence). V lost 5 bases and J lost 4; bases outside the gene matches: 5. This CDR3 comprises 16 residues. CDR3: CASSGTSGITYNEQFF. CDR3 sequence (DNA): TGTGCCAGCAGTGGGACTAGCGGGATAACTTACAATGAGCAGTTCTTC.

The chain has TRBV28 and TRBJ1-5; 7 bases map to TRBD1. J was trimmed by 0 bases and V by 2 bases; bases with no gene match: 1. The CDR3 runs 15 residues. Germline-derived CDR1 and CDR2 are MDHEN and SYDVKM. The CDR3 protein is CASSLGQVSNQPQHF. The CDR3 coding sequence is TGTGCCAGCAGTTTAGGACAGGTTAGCAATCAGCCCCAGCATTTT.

The gene calls are TRBV7-9 and TRBJ1-1, with a possible D match to TRBD1 (5 bases). Germline V gene lookup returns CDR1 SEHNR and CDR2 FQNEAQ (reference sequence). The CDR3 has 13 residues. V shed 8 bases and J shed 4 bases, with 14 bases lying between them. CDR3 amino acids: CASGTGGVTEAFF. The CDR3, as DNA: TGTGCCAGCGGAACGGGGGGTGTCACTGAAGCTTTCTTT.

The chain uses TRBV18 and TRBJ1-1, with 12 nucleotides matching TRBD1. V lost 0 bases to trimming and J lost 0 bases; unmatched junction nucleotides: 8. The CDR3 sequence is 19 residues long. Germline V CDR1 and CDR2: KGHSH, LQKENI. CDR3 DNA: TGTGCCAGCTCACCACCCGTTGGGACAGGGGGCTTCGTGAACACTGAAGCTTTCTTT. Residues: CASSPPVGTGGFVNTEAFF.

The chain employs TRBV2 and TRBJ1-1; possibly TRBD1 for D (6 bases). CDR3 size: 13 residues. CDR1 is SNHLY, CDR2 FYNNEI, per germline. The V end was cut by 8 bases, the J end by 5 bases, with 15 bases between. The CDR3 DNA reads as TGTGCCAGCTTAGGCAGGGGATTAACTGAAGCTTTCTTT. Its protein product is CASLGRGLTEAFF.

The V and J genes are TRBV10-3 and TRBJ1-1; tentatively, D is TRBD1 (6 bases). Germline assignment: CDR1 ENHRY and CDR2 SYGVKD. V was clipped by 3 bases and J by 8 bases, with 19 bases between them. The CDR3 runs to 15 residues. The CDR3, as DNA: TGTGCCATCAGTGACCCCGAAACAGGGCTGGAAGAAGCTTTCTTT. It yields the protein CAISDPETGLEEAFF.

V usage is TRBV7-9 and J usage is TRBJ2-1; 11 nucleotides match TRBD2. The CDR3 length is 14 residues. Germline V gene lookup returns CDR1 SEHNR and CDR2 FQNEAQ (reference sequence). J gave up 9 bases and V 1 base, and 2 bases lay outside the gene matches. CDR3 region: CASSLGLAGSEQFF. The CDR3 nucleotides read TGTGCCAGCAGCTTAGGACTAGCGGGGTCTGAGCAGTTCTTC.

The rearrangement joins TRBV2 to TRBJ1-1, with D possibly TRBD1 on 5 matching bases. Trimming removed 6 bases at V and 4 bases at J, with 21 bases between. CDR3 length: 16 residues. CDR1 is SNHLY and CDR2 is FYNNEI in the germline V gene. The CDR3: CASSNSGRARSTEAFF. CDR3 nucleotide sequence: TGTGCCAGCAGCAACTCGGGCAGGGCCAGGAGCACTGAAGCTTTCTTT.

The chain joins TRBV25-1 to TRBJ2-5; 7 bases fit TRBD1. Germline lookup yields CDR1 MGHDK and CDR2 SYGVNS. V lost 3 bases to trimming and J lost 2 bases; unmatched junction nucleotides: 9. This CDR3 contains 16 residues. The CDR3 reads CASSEFRTGFQETQYF. The DNA of the CDR3 is TGTGCCAGCAGTGAGTTCAGGACAGGCTTTCAAGAGACCCAGTACTTC.

The V and J genes are TRBV5-1 and TRBJ2-7; maybe TRBD2 (7 bases). The CDR3 is 16 amino acids. V was clipped by 5 bases and J by 0 bases, with 18 bases between them. In germline, CDR1 is SGHRS, CDR2 YFSETQ. The CDR3, as DNA: TGCGCCAGCAGTTGGGGGGGGCTCTTCGGCTCCTACGAGCAGTACTTC. Protein product: CASSWGGLFGSYEQYF. The variable domain in full, with the rest retrieved from reference TRBV5-1 and TRBJ2-7, is KAGVTQTPRYLIKTRGQQVTLSCSPISGHRSVSWYQQTPGQGLQFLFEYFSETQRNKGNFPGRFSGRQFSNSRSEMNVSTLELGDSALYLCASSWGGLFGSYEQYFGPGTRLTVT.

The chain couples TRBV7-8 to TRBJ2-5; 12 nucleotides agree with TRBD1. Per the germline V gene, CDR1 is SGHVS and CDR2 is FQNEAQ. V shed 4 bases, J shed 5 bases, and the junction held 5 bases outside the gene matches. The CDR3 totals 15 residues. The CDR3 DNA sequence: TGTGCCAGCAGCTCGGGACAGGGGGCGGGGGAGACCCAGTACTTC. This gives the protein CASSSGQGAGETQYF. Based on the CDR3 plus reference TRBV7-8 and TRBJ2-5, the full variable domain is GAGVSQSPRYKVAKRGQDVALRCDPISGHVSLFWYQQALGQGPEFLTYFQNEAQLDKSGLPSDRFFAERPEGSVSTLKIQRTQQEDSAVYLCASSSGQGAGETQYFGPGTRLLVL.

The genes are TRBV30 and TRBJ2-2, with TRBD2 matching 8 bases. The CDR3 loop spans 14 amino acids. Germline V gene sequence: CDR1 GTSNPN, CDR2 SVGIG (reference sequence). The J segment lost 5 bases and the V segment lost 2 bases, leaving 4 bases of the junction unmatched. The CDR3 sequence: CAWSSGLATGELFF. In DNA form, the CDR3 reads TGTGCCTGGAGTAGTGGACTAGCTACCGGGGAGCTGTTTTTT.

This clone has only one observation. The CDR3 region has the DNA TGTGCCAGCAGCTTGTATCAGGGGACAGGGCTTAATTCACCCCTCCACTTT. Translation: CASSLYQGTGLNSPLHF. V gene TRBV5-5 combines with J gene TRBJ1-6, with TRBD1 matching over 9 bases. Looked up from germline, CDR1 is SGHKS and CDR2 is YYEKEE (reference sequence). There are 17 residues in the CDR3. Losses at the gene ends were 1 base for V and 6 bases for J; bases not matched to a gene: 8.

The CDR3 is CASSLGLAGIGSSYNEQFF. In DNA form, the CDR3 reads TGTGCCAGCTCACTTGGACTAGCGGGTATAGGGAGCTCCTACAATGAGCAGTTCTTC. This chain uses TRBV18 with TRBJ2-1; 11 nucleotides line up with TRBD2. Germline V CDR1 and CDR2: KGHSH, LQKENI. J was trimmed by 0 bases and V by 4 bases; bases with no gene match: 11. This CDR3 region has 19 residues. Filled out from reference TRBV18 and TRBJ2-1, the complete variable domain reads NAGVMQNPRHLVRRRGQEARLRCSPMKGHSHVYWYRQLPEEGLKFMVYLQKENIIDESGMPKERFSAEFPKEGPSILRIQQVVRGDSAAYFCASSLGLAGIGSSYNEQFFGPGTRLTVL.